These 29 T cell receptor beta chains were all obtained from the same sample, sequenced in a study of cytomegalovirus exposure and HLA in healthy donors. This PCR relied on a set of 60 Vbeta primers and 13 Jbeta primers. Sequencing used immunoSEQ multiplex PCR; TCRdb keeps in-frame clones, though not all of them. The sample contains some 87,000 clones, 60% to 85% of which appear only once. The sequenced material came from PBMCs. All receptors derive from a man between 18 and 29 years old in good health and CMV-seropositive.

The CDR3 sequence is CASSFSGSNTGELFF. The CDR3 DNA reads TGTGCCAGCAGTTTTAGCGGCTCGAACACCGGGGAGCTGTTTTTT. The V call is TRBV28, the J call TRBJ2-2; D might be TRBD2 (6 bases). V lost 3 bases and J lost 0, with 8 bases in between. This CDR3 comprises 15 residues. The V gene's germline CDR1 is MDHEN and CDR2 SYDVKM.

The CDR3, as DNA: TGTGCCAGCAGCTCGGCGGAGGGCTCCGGGGAGCTGTTTTTT. Translation: CASSSAEGSGELFF. The chain couples TRBV5-4 to TRBJ2-2; maybe TRBD2 (6 bases). Germline lookup yields CDR1 SGHNT and CDR2 YYREEE (reference sequence). V shed 3 bases and J shed 6 bases, with 12 bases lying between them. The length of the CDR3 is 14 residues.

The chain uses TRBV6-6 and TRBJ2-6; maybe TRBD2 (7 bases). CDR1 and CDR2 (germline): MNHNY, SVGAGI (reference sequence). Trimming removed 0 bases from V and 4 bases from J, with 10 bases in between. The CDR3 loop spans 16 amino acids. For the CDR3, the DNA is TGTGCCAGCAGTTACTCCGGGGGGCGCGGGGCCAACGTCCTGACTTTC. Translating gives CASSYSGGRGANVLTF.

As DNA, the CDR3 is TGTGCCACCAGCAGAGATCAGGGAGGCACTGAAGCTTTCTTT. This codes for CATSRDQGGTEAFF. This chain links TRBV15 with TRBJ1-1, with a tentative D call TRBD1 (5 bases). The CDR3 covers 14 residues. V lost 0 bases, J lost 4 bases, and 9 bases lay in between. Looked up from germline, CDR1 is LNHNV and CDR2 is YYDKDF (reference sequence).

The chain joins TRBV5-4 to TRBJ2-1, with a weak D call TRBD2 (6 bases). V lost 1 base and J lost 7, with 12 bases in between. The CDR3 length is 14 residues. Germline V gene sequence: CDR1 SGHNT, CDR2 YYREEE (reference sequence). CDR3 DNA sequence: TGTGCCAGCAGCTTGATAGCTAGCGCGAATGAGCAGTTCTTC. Translated: CASSLIASANEQFF.

This clone showed up just once. The chain links TRBV6-1 to TRBJ2-7; D is possibly TRBD2 (6 bases). Trimming pared 4 bases from V and 0 bases from J, leaving 13 bases between. From germline, CDR1 is MNHNS and CDR2 SASEGT. This CDR3 region has 15 residues. The DNA for the CDR3 is TGTGCCAGCAGTGTTAGCGGAACCTACTCCTACGAGCAGTACTTC. It translates to CASSVSGTYSYEQYF.

CDR3: CASSGEQETGYTF. The CDR3 nucleotides are TGTGCCAGCAGTGGCGAACAGGAAACTGGCTACACCTTC. This sequence joins TRBV2 and TRBJ1-2, with D maybe TRBD1 (5 bases). CDR3 length equals 13 residues. V lost 4 bases and J 7 bases, leaving 13 bases between the germline ends. Germline V CDR1 and CDR2: SNHLY, FYNNEI.

The chain carries TRBV19 and TRBJ1-5; D gene uncertain. V lost 1 base, J lost 4 bases, and 5 bases lay in between. CDR3 length: 13 residues. Looked up from germline, CDR1 is LNHDA and CDR2 is SQIVND (reference sequence). As DNA, the CDR3 is TGTGCCAGTAGTATAGCCTTGAATCAGCCCCAGCATTTT. Its protein product is CASSIALNQPQHF. Complete variable domain (other parts from reference TRBV19 and TRBJ1-5): DGGITQSPKYLFRKEGQNVTLSCEQNLNHDAMYWYRQDPGQGLRLIYYSQIVNDFQKGDIAEGYSVSREKKESFPLTVTSAQKNPTAFYLCASSIALNQPQHFGDGTRLSIL.

The V and J genes are TRBV5-6 and TRBJ1-1, with D perhaps TRBD1 (5 bases). Trimming stripped 3 bases from V and 7 bases from J, with 13 bases between. The CDR3 has 13 residues. In germline, CDR1 is SGHDT, CDR2 YYEEEE. CDR3 residues: CASSSGGGIEAFF. CDR3 in DNA: TGTGCCAGCAGCTCGGGCGGGGGGATTGAAGCTTTCTTT.

The J gene is TRBJ2-1, the V gene TRBV5-6; 7 nucleotides agree with TRBD2. There are 16 residues in the CDR3. In germline, CDR1 is SGHDT, CDR2 YYEEEE. Trimming removed 4 bases from V and 4 bases from J; junction bases left unmatched: 11. The CDR3, as DNA: TGTGCCAGCAGCCGGACCCTAGCGGCCTCATACAATGAGCAGTTCTTC. Translating it yields CASSRTLAASYNEQFF. Full variable domain (outside the CDR3, taken from reference TRBV5-6 and TRBJ2-1): DAGVTQSPTHLIKTRGQQVTLRCSPKSGHDTVSWYQQALGQGPQFIFQYYEEEERQRGNFPDRFSGHQFPNYSSELNVNALLLGDSALYLCASSRTLAASYNEQFFGPGTRLTVL.

J is TRBJ2-1 and V is TRBV5-1, with 10 nucleotides matching TRBD2. The CDR3 has 15 residues. CDR1 is SGHRS, CDR2 YFSETQ, per germline. The ends lost 0 bases at V and 5 bases at J; junction bases unmatched: 2. The CDR3 reads CASSLELAGNNEQFF. CDR3 nucleotide sequence: TGCGCCAGCAGCTTGGAACTAGCGGGAAACAATGAGCAGTTCTTC.

V and J are TRBV5-1 and TRBJ2-1; 8 bases agree with TRBD2. Per the germline V gene, CDR1 is SGHRS and CDR2 is YFSETQ. Unmatched junction bases numbered 3, after V lost 2 bases and J lost 14 bases. CDR3 length: 11 amino acids. CDR3 nucleotides: TGCGCCAGCAGCTTTAGCGGGATTGAGTTCTTC. Translating gives CASSFSGIEFF.

The chain combines TRBV6-5 with TRBJ1-2; no clear D gene. Trimming pared 8 bases from V and 2 bases from J, leaving 12 bases between. Germline values: CDR1 MNHEY, CDR2 SVGAGI. There are 13 residues in the CDR3. The CDR3 coding sequence is TGTGCCAGCCAAGGCCGGGTCAACTATGGCTACACCTTC. It translates to CASQGRVNYGYTF.

The chain combines TRBV9 with TRBJ2-5, with TRBD2 matching 7 bases. V was pared by 7 bases and J by 3 bases, with 3 bases of the junction left unmatched. CDR3 length: 12 amino acids. Germline V gene sequence: CDR1 SGDLS, CDR2 YYNGEE. Here the CDR3 DNA reads TGTGCCAGCGGGGAGGGGAAAGAGACCCAGTACTTC. As protein: CASGEGKETQYF.

This chain uses TRBV5-4 with TRBJ1-1; D is possibly TRBD1 (5 bases). The CDR3 is 16 amino acids. V dropped 3 bases and J dropped 1 base, with 16 bases sitting between them. Per germline, CDR1 SGHNT and CDR2 YYREEE (reference sequence). DNA for the CDR3: TGTGCCAGCAGCTGGGGGGGTAGGGGCGGGAACACTGAAGCTTTCTTT. It encodes CASSWGGRGGNTEAFF.

The V gene is TRBV5-1, the J gene TRBJ2-1, with 13 bases that match TRBD2. With 4 bases clipped from V and 1 base from J, the junction kept 5 bases outside the gene matches. Germline CDR1 is SGHRS and CDR2 is YFSETQ. The CDR3 runs to 17 residues. Here the CDR3 DNA reads TGCGCCAGCAGCCCATCGACTAGCGGGAGGTCCTACAATGAGCAGTTCTTC. Its protein is CASSPSTSGRSYNEQFF.

The rearrangement links TRBV4-1 to TRBJ1-5; possible D gene TRBD1, 6 bases. The V and J ends lost 3 bases and 6 bases respectively, with 21 bases between them. Germline V gene sequence: CDR1 MGHRA, CDR2 YSYEKL. CDR3 length: 17 amino acids. CDR3 coding DNA: TGCGCCAGCAGCCACCCCCTGAGGGGGGGGTCAGGTCAGCCCCAGCATTTT. Its translation is CASSHPLRGGSGQPQHF.

The rearrangement joins TRBV4-1 to TRBJ2-2, with D perhaps TRBD1 (5 bases). This CDR3 has 14 amino acids. The germline CDR1 and CDR2 sequences are MGHRA and YSYEKL. The germline V and J ends were trimmed by 0 bases and 7 bases, with 9 bases remaining between them. The CDR3 sequence is CASSQDQGFGELFF. DNA of the CDR3: TGCGCCAGCAGCCAAGATCAGGGATTCGGGGAGCTGTTTTTT.

This sequence joins TRBV2 and TRBJ2-7; 7 positions match TRBD1. The J segment lost 9 bases and the V segment lost 5 bases, leaving 4 bases of the junction unmatched. Germline V gives CDR1 SNHLY, CDR2 FYNNEI. The CDR3 covers 11 residues. The CDR3 protein is CASSSQGTQYF. In DNA form, the CDR3 reads TGTGCCAGCAGTTCACAGGGGACGCAGTACTTC.

This rearrangement joins TRBV9 to TRBJ2-1; D is uncertain. The CDR3 loop spans 13 amino acids. CDR1 and CDR2 (germline): SGDLS, YYNGEE. The ends were cut back, 2 bases at V and 5 bases at J, with 8 bases in the middle. The CDR3 spells CASSVSRHNEQFF. The CDR3 DNA is TGTGCCAGCAGCGTCTCCCGTCACAATGAGCAGTTCTTC.

This chain links TRBV4-2 with TRBJ2-2; D perhaps matches TRBD2 (6 bases). CDR1 and CDR2 from the germline V gene are LGHNA and YNFKEQ. The V and J ends lost 3 bases and 5 bases respectively, with 13 bases between them. The CDR3 is 15 amino acids. CDR3 sequence: CASSHRTGETGELFF. In nucleotides, the CDR3 is TGTGCCAGCAGCCATAGAACGGGAGAGACCGGGGAGCTGTTTTTT.

This clone was detected only once. The V call is TRBV29-1, the J call TRBJ2-5; 8 nucleotides agree with TRBD2. The CDR3 totals 14 residues. Germline V gene data show CDR1 as SQVTM and CDR2 as ANQGSEA. Trimming took 4 bases from V and 4 from J; bases not matched to a gene: 8. The CDR3 here is CSVGGLAGRETQYF. Written as DNA, the CDR3 is TGCAGCGTTGGGGGCCTAGCGGGTCGAGAGACCCAGTACTTC.

V and J are TRBV4-2 and TRBJ2-5; 11 bases map to TRBD2. Germline V gene lookup returns CDR1 LGHNA and CDR2 YNFKEQ. The V segment lost 2 bases and the J segment 5 bases; nucleotides outside the gene matches: 4. This CDR3 contains 15 residues. The CDR3 loop reads CASSQTGLAAETQYF. The CDR3 DNA sequence: TGTGCCAGCAGCCAAACGGGACTAGCGGCTGAGACCCAGTACTTC.

The chain has TRBV7-6 and TRBJ2-3; unclear D gene. CDR1 and CDR2 (germline): SGHVS, FNYEAQ. The CDR3 totals 14 residues. V was clipped by 0 bases and J by 2 bases, with 6 bases between them. This CDR3 is CASSLARLTDTQYF. The CDR3 DNA reads as TGTGCCAGCAGCTTAGCTCGACTCACAGATACGCAGTATTTT.

Turning to this clone: The junction shows a germline mismatch at one end, possibly a read error. The chain is built from TRBV7-9 and TRBJ1-2; 8 nucleotides agree with TRBD1. Germline V gene data show CDR1 as SEHNR and CDR2 as FQNEAQ (reference sequence). The CDR3 covers 14 residues. The CDR3 DNA reads as TGTTCCAGCAGCAAAGGACAGGGCATTAATGGCTACACCTTC. Its protein product is CSSSKGQGINGYTF.

This clone was picked up one time. The chain recombines TRBV7-9 with TRBJ2-1; D is possibly TRBD2 (5 bases). Germline V lookup: CDR1 SEHNR, CDR2 FQNEAQ (reference sequence). The CDR3 consists of 14 residues. V was trimmed by 8 bases and J by 6 bases, leaving 17 bases between them. CDR3 DNA: TGTGCCAGCGATGGAGCCAGGAGGATCAATGAGCAGTTCTTC. Translation: CASDGARRINEQFF.

V is TRBV29-1 and J is TRBJ1-4; the D gene is possibly TRBD1 (5 bases). CDR1 and CDR2 (germline): SQVTM, ANQGSEA. The length of the CDR3 is 14 residues. V lost 4 bases to trimming and J lost 2 bases, with 11 bases between them. This chain's CDR3 is CSVGLSGTNEKLFF. The CDR3, as DNA: TGCAGCGTTGGTCTGTCAGGGACTAATGAAAAACTGTTTTTT.

V usage is TRBV18 and J usage is TRBJ1-5, with a weak D call TRBD1 (6 bases). Trimming took 6 bases from V and 7 from J, leaving 16 bases between them. The CDR3 length is 14 residues. Germline V CDR1 and CDR2: KGHSH, LQKENI. The DNA for the CDR3 is TGTGCCAGCTCTCTTAACAGGGATCCCCAGCCCCAGCATTTT. This gives the protein CASSLNRDPQPQHF. The full variable domain, with the rest looked up from reference TRBV18 and TRBJ1-5, is NAGVMQNPRHLVRRRGQEARLRCSPMKGHSHVYWYRQLPEEGLKFMVYLQKENIIDESGMPKERFSAEFPKEGPSILRIQQVVRGDSAAYFCASSLNRDPQPQHFGDGTRLSIL.

The CDR3, as DNA: TGCGCCAGCAGCCCGGCGGGACTACCCACAGATACGCAGTATTTT. Protein: CASSPAGLPTDTQYF. The rearrangement joins TRBV4-1 to TRBJ2-3; 7 bases are a match to TRBD2. CDR3 length: 15 residues. V trimming: 4 bases; J trimming: 2 bases; junction bases outside the gene matches: 6. The germline CDR1 and CDR2 sequences are MGHRA and YSYEKL.